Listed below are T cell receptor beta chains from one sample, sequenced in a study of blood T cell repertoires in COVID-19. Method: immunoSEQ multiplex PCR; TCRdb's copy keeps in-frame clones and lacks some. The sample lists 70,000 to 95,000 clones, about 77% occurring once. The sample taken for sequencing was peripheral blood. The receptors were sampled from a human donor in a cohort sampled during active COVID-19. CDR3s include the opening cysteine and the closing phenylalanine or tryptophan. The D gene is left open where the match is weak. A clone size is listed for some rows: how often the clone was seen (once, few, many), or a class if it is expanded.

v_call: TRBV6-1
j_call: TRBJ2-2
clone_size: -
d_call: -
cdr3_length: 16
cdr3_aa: CASSETGLRTTGELFF

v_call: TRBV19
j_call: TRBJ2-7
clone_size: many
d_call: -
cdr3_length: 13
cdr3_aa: CASSISPGYEQYF

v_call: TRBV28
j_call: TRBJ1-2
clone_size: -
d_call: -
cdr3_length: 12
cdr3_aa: CASSAGPRGYTF

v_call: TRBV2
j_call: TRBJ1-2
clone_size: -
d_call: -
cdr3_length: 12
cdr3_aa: CASGRVAYGYTF

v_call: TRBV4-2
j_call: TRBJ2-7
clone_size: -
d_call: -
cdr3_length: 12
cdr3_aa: CASSQGAREQYF

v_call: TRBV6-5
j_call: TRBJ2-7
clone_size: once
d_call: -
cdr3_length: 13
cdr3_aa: CASSYSRVYEQYF

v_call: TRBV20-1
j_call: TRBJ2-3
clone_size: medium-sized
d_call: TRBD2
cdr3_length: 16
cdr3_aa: CSASQLAGGSTDTQYF

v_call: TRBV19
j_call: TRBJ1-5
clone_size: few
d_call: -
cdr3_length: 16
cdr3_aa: CASSITTRGSNQPQHF

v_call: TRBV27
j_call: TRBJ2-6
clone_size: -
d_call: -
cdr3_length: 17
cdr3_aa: CASSTGYQTSGANVLTF

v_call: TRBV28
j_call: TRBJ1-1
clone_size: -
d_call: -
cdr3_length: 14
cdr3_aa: CASKWGGSNTEAFF

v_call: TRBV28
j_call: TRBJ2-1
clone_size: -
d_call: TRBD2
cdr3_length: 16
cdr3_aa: CASSSRAGGSIDEQFF

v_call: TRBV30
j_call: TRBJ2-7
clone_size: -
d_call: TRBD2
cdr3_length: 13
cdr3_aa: CASNLAGEYEQYF

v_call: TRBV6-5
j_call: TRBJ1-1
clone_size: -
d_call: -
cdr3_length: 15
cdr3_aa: CASSYSPRGNTEAFF

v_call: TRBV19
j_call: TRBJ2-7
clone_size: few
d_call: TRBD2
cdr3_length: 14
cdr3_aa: CASGTGLSLHEQYF

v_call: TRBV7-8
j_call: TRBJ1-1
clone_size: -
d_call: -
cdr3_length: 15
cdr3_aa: CASSLAWERNTEAFF

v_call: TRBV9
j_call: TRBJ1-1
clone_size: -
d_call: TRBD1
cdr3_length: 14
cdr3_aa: CASSPRTGGTEAFF